The sequence of this TCR beta chain was determined in a study of T cells in Graves' hyperthyroidism and ophthalmopathy. TCR beta CDR3 sequences were amplified from RNA transcripts. First-round RT-PCR of the TCR CDR3 relied on the HTBI primer set. TCRdb re-derived calls from the multiplex PCR reads in MiXCR, one entry per CDR3 protein. The profile shows roughly 250,000 distinct CDR3 sequences, more than 14% of them singletons. The patients, who ranged from 18 to 65 in age, presented with newly diagnosed hyperthyroidism lasting under 2 months. This clonotype was counted many times. Germline CDR1 MDHEN, CDR2 SYDVKM. The ends were cut back, 2 bases at V and 0 bases at J, with 14 bases in the middle. This CDR3 contains 17 residues.

This TCR derives from a woman in her thirties or forties with Graves' hyperthyroidism that later progressed to Graves' ophthalmopathy. The chain uses TRBV28 and TRBJ2-4; possibly TRBD1 for D (6 bases). The specimen sequenced was blood. The CDR3: CASSLGLGQLAKNIQYF. For the CDR3, the DNA is TGTGCCAGCAGTTTAGGCCTTGGACAGTTAGCCAAAAACATTCAGTACTTC.